The sequence of this TCR beta chain was determined in a study of sequential checkpoint blockade in melanoma. As for the study in general: Arm A got nivolumab then ipilimumab; arm B the reverse, 1:1. Both treatment sequences were followed by maintenance nivolumab.

TCRdb keeps only in-frame clones here, not all; method: immunoSEQ multiplex PCR. The repertoire includes some 26,000 clones, 60% to 80% of them detected once, and around 23% sits in the top ten. Germline CDR1 and CDR2: SGHAT and FQNNGV. There are 12 residues in the CDR3. V was cut by 1 base and J by 9 bases, with 7 bases left in between. Treatment denoted: randomized to nivolumab then ipilimumab (arm A) or the reverse (arm B). This receptor was taken from a human donor with melanoma. This sequence joins TRBV11-2 and TRBJ2-1, with a weak D call TRBD1 (6 bases). Material: CD8+ T cells sorted from blood (inferred from file names), obtained from a patient given nivolumab and ipilimumab in sequence. CDR3 protein: CASSLGTAEQFF. The CDR3 coding sequence is TGTGCCAGCAGCTTAGGGACAGCTGAGCAGTTCTTC.